This TCR beta chain derives from a study of radiation and T cells in renal cell carcinoma. Documented time point: blood 4 weeks post-SBRT, at nephrectomy. Treatment indicated: 15 Gy SBRT to primary tumor, nephrectomy 4 weeks later. Generated by immunoSEQ multiplex PCR, the TCRdb table keeps only in-frame clones and is missing some. The sample has around 95,000 clones; 80% to 90% are singletons. This CDR3 comprises 15 residues. CDR1 MDHEN and CDR2 SYDVKM come from the germline V gene. Trimming cost V 2 bases and J 0 bases, with 8 bases left between them. This clonotype was sampled from a man aged 55-75 years with renal cell carcinoma. This chain links TRBV28 with TRBJ1-3; the D is unclear. The material was blood, obtained from a patient whose treatment included radiotherapy and nephrectomy. The CDR3 DNA is TGTGCCAGCAGTTTAGAGGCAGGCTCTGGAAACACCATATATTTT. The encoded protein is CASSLEAGSGNTIYF.